This T cell receptor (beta chain) was recovered during a study of blood T cell repertoires in COVID-19. Libraries were prepared by immunoSEQ multiplex PCR; TCRdb keeps only in-frame clonotypes and omits some of them. The table shows roughly 400,000 clones, with less than 95% occurring only once. The sequence was collected from a man aged 18 to 29 who had recovered from COVID-19. Sequenced sample: PBMCs or T cells enriched from blood (not recorded which).

CDR3 loop: CASSQERFRYTGELFF. The DNA of the CDR3 is TGTGCCAGCAGCCAAGAGAGGTTTCGTTACACCGGGGAGCTGTTTTTT. This rearrangement joins TRBV3-1 (or the pseudogene TRBV3-2) to TRBJ2-2; unclear D gene. Per the germline V gene, CDR1 is LGHDT and CDR2 is YNNKEL (reference sequence). Trimming removed 0 bases from V and 3 bases from J, with 11 bases in between. The CDR3 runs to 16 residues.